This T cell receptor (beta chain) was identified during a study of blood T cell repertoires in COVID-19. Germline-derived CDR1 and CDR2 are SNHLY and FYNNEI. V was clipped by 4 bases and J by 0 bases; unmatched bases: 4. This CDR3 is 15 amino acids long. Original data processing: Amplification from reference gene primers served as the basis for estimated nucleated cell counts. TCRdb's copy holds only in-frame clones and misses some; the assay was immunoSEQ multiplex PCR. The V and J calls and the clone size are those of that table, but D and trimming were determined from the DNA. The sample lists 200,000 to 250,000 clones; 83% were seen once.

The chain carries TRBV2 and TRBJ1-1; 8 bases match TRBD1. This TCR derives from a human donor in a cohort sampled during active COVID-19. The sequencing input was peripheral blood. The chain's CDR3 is CASSGTGLMNTEAFF. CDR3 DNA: TGTGCCAGCAGTGGGACAGGGCTTATGAACACTGAAGCTTTCTTT.